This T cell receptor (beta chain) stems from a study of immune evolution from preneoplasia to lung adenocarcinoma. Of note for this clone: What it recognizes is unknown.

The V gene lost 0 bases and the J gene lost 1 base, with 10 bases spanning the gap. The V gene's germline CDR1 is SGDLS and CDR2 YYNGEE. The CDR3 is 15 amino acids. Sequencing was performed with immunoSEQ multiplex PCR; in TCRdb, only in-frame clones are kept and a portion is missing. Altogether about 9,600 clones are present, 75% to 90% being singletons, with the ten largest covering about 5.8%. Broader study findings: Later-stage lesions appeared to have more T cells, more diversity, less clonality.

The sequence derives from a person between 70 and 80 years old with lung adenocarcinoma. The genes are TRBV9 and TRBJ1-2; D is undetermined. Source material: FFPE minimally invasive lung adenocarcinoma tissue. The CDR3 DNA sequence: TGTGCCAGCAGCGTAGGGGTTCTTGATAACTATGGCTACACCTTC. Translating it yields CASSVGVLDNYGYTF.